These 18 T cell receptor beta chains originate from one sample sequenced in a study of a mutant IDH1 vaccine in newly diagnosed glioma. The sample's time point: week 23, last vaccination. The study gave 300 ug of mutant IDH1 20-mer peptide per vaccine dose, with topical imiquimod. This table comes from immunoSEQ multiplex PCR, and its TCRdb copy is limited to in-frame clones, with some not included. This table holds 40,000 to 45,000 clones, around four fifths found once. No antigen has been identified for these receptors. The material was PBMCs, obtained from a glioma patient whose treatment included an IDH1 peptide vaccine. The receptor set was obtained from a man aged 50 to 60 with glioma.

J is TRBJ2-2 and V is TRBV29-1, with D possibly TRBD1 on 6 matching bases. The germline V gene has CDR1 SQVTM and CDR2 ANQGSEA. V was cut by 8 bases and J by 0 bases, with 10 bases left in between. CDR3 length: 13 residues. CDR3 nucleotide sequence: TGCAGCTTCGGGACAACGAACACCGGGGAGCTGTTTTTT. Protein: CSFGTTNTGELFF.

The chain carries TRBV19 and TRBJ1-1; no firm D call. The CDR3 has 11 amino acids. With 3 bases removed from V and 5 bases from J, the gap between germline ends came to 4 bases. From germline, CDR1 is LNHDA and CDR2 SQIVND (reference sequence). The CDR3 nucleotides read TGTGCCAGTAGTATTTTTACTGAAGCTTTCTTT. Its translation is CASSIFTEAFF.

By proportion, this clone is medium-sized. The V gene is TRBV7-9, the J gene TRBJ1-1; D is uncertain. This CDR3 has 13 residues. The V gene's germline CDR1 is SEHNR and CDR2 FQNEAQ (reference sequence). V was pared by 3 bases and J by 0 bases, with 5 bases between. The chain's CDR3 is CASSFLVNTEAFF. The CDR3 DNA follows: TGTGCCAGCAGCTTCTTAGTGAACACTGAAGCTTTCTTT.

CDR3 DNA sequence: TGTGCCAGCAGCGCGGCCAGGGAGCTGTTTTTT. Translated, it gives CASSAARELFF. J is TRBJ2-2 and V is TRBV7-9; D not resolved. This CDR3 spans 11 amino acids. CDR1 and CDR2 from the germline V gene are SEHNR and FQNEAQ (reference sequence). V was shortened by 5 bases and J by 9 bases, with 7 bases between the two germline ends.

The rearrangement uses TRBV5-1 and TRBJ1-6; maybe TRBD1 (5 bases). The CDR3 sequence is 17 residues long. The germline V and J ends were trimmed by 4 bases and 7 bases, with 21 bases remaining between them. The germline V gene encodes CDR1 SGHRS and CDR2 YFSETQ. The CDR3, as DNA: TGCGCCAGCAGCCAGAACCCCGGGACCCCAAGGAATTCACCCCTCCACTTT. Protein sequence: CASSQNPGTPRNSPLHF.

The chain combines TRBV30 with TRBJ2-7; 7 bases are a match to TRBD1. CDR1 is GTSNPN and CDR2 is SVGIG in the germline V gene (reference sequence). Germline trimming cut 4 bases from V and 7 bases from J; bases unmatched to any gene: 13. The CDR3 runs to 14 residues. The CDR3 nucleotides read TGTGCCTGGACCCGGGGACAGACCTCTGTTGAGCAGTACTTC. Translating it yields CAWTRGQTSVEQYF.

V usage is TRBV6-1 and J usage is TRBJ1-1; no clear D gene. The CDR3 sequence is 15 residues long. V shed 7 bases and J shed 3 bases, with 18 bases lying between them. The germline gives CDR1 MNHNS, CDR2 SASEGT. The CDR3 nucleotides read TGTGCCAGCATTATCGGTGGCAGATCCTACACTGAAGCTTTCTTT. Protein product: CASIIGGRSYTEAFF.

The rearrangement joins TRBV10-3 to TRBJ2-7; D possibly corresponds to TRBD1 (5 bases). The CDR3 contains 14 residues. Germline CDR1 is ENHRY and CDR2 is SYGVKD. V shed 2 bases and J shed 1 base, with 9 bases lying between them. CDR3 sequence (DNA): TGTGCCATCAGTGAGCGTCAGGGTTCCTACGAGCAGTACTTC. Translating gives CAISERQGSYEQYF.

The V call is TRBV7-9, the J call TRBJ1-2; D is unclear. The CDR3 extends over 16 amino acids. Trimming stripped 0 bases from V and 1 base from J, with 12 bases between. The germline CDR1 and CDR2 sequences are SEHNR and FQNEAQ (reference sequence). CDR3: CASSLAGRELNYGYTF. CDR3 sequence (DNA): TGTGCCAGCAGCTTAGCAGGCAGAGAGCTTAACTATGGCTACACCTTC.

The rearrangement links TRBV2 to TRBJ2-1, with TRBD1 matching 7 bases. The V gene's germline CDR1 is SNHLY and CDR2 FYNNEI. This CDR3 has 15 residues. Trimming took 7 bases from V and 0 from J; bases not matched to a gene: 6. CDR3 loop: CASNRDRSSYNEQFF. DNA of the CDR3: TGTGCCAGCAACCGGGACAGAAGCTCCTACAATGAGCAGTTCTTC.

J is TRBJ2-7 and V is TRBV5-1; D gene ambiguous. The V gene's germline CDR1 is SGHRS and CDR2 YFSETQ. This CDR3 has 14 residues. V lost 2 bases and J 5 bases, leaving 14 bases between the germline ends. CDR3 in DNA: TGCGCCAGCAGCTTCCGGGCGACCGCCGACGAGCAGTACTTC. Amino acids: CASSFRATADEQYF.

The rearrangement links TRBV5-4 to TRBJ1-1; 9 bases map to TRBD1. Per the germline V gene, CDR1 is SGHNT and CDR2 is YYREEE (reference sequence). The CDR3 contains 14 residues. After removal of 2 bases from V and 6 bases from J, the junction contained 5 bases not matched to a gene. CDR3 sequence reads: CASSLGQGRAEAFF. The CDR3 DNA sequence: TGTGCCAGCAGCTTAGGACAGGGGAGAGCTGAAGCTTTCTTT.

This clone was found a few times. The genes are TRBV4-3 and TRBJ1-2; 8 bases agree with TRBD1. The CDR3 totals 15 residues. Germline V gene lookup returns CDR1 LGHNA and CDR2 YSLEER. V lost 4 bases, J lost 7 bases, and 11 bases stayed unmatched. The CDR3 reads CASSRGQGGFGGYTF. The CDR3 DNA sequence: TGCGCCAGCAGCCGAGGACAGGGAGGTTTTGGTGGCTACACCTTC.

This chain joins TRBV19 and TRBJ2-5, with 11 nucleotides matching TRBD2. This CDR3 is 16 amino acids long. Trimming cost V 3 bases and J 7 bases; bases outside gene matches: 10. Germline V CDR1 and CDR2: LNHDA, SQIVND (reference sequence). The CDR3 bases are TGTGCCAGTAGTATTGGTAGTAGCGGGGGGGCCGGGACCCAGTACTTC. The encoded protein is CASSIGSSGGAGTQYF.

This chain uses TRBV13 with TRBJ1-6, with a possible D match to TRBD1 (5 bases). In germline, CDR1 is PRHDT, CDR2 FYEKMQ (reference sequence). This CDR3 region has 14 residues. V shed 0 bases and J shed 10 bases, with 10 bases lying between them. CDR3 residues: CASSLGGVGSPLHF. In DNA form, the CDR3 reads TGTGCCAGCAGCTTAGGGGGGGTTGGCTCACCCCTCCACTTT.

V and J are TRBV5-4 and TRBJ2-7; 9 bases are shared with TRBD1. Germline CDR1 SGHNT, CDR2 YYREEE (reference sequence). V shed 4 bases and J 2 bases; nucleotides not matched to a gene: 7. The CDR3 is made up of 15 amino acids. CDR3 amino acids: CASSRRDRAPYEQYF. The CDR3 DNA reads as TGTGCCAGCAGCCGCCGGGACAGGGCGCCCTACGAGCAGTACTTC. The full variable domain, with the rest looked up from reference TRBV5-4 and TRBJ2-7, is ETGVTQSPTHLIKTRGQQVTLRCSSQSGHNTVSWYQQALGQGPQFIFQYYREEENGRGNFPPRFSGLQFPNYSSELNVNALELDDSALYLCASSRRDRAPYEQYFGPGTRLTVT.

In DNA, the CDR3 is TGTGCCAGCAGTGGATCGGGGTATAGCAATCAGCCCCAGCATTTT. It specifies CASSGSGYSNQPQHF. The chain recombines TRBV2 with TRBJ1-5; D is ambiguous. Germline-derived CDR1 and CDR2 are SNHLY and FYNNEI. This CDR3 comprises 15 residues. Between the trimmed V and J ends, which lost 4 bases and 0 bases, there was a span of 10 bases.

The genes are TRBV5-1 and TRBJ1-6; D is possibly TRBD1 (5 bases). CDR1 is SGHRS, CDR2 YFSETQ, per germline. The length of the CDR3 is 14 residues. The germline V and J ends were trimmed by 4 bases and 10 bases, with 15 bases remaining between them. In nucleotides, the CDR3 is TGCGCCAGCAGCGAGGGGCGCCCTGGATCACCCCTCCACTTT. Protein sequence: CASSEGRPGSPLHF.